The 27 T cell receptor beta chains below all came from one sample that was sequenced in a study of tumor and adjacent non-tumor tissue in lung cancer. No cell sorting was done before RNA was extracted from the tissue. The library came from three nested PCR rounds adapted from ARM-PCR protocols. MiXCR was run by TCRdb on the multiplex PCR reads, yielding one entry per CDR3 protein. The top ten clones hold 18% of a sample with approximately 150,000 distinct CDR3 sequences, approximately 64% of them seen once. Source material: lung tumor tissue. These receptors all stem from a man in his sixties with small cell lung cancer.

With regard to this clonotype: One end of the junction varies from germline; a read error may be responsible. V and J are TRBV20-1 and TRBJ2-3; 8 bases line up with TRBD2. The CDR3 loop spans 14 amino acids. The germline gives CDR1 DFQATT, CDR2 SNEGSKA (reference sequence). The DNA of the CDR3 is TGCACTGCTAACCAACTAGCGGACACAGACACGCAGTATTTT. This translates into CTANQLADTDTQYF.

This clonotype was seen a handful of times. A much larger clone sits a single nucleotide away, making a read error possible. V and J are TRBV11-2 and TRBJ2-5; tentatively, D is TRBD1 (5 bases). The germline gives CDR1 SGHAT, CDR2 FQNNGV. This CDR3 is built from 12 residues. The CDR3 bases are TGTGCCAACAGCTTAGGGGTATTAACCCAGTACTTC. Protein sequence: CANSLGVLTQYF. Supplemented by reference TRBV11-2 and TRBJ2-5, the full variable domain reads EAGVAQSPRYKIIEKRQSVAFWCNPISGHATLYWYQQILGQGPKLLIQFQNNGVVDDSQLPKDRFSAERLKGVDSTLKIQPAKLEDSAVYLCANSLGVLTQYFGPGTRLLVL.

This clonotype occurred many times. The CDR3 loop reads CASSSRHIQETQYF. The CDR3 nucleotides are TGTGCCAGCAGCTCAAGACACATACAAGAGACCCAGTACTTC. The chain uses TRBV11-2 and TRBJ2-5; D remains unclear. Trimming took off 4 bases at V and 2 bases at J, with 11 bases between the two ends. Germline V gene data show CDR1 as SGHAT and CDR2 as FQNNGV. The CDR3 has 14 residues.

A word on this clonotype: This may arise from a read error, as a much more abundant clone is one base away. This CDR3 fails to terminate in the conserved phenylalanine or tryptophan, so it likely reflects a read error. J is TRBJ1-5 and V is TRBV6-1, with D uncertain. V shed 3 bases and J shed 2 bases, with 5 bases lying between them. The germline CDR1 and CDR2 sequences are MNHNS and SASEGT. CDR3 size: 13 residues. The CDR3 DNA reads TGTGCCAGCAGTGAGGTCCGCAATCAGCCCCAGCATTTA. Protein: CASSEVRNQPQHL.

Concerning this clonotype: A junction boundary mismatches the germline segment, possibly from a read error. The J gene is TRBJ2-1, the V gene TRBV4-2, with TRBD2 as a possible D gene (6 bases). The V gene's germline CDR1 is LGHNA and CDR2 YNFKEQ. The CDR3 runs 15 residues. CDR3 in amino acids: CASSRGEADYNERFF. CDR3 DNA: TGTGCCAGCAGCCGGGGGGAGGCCGACTACAATGAGCGGTTCTTC.

The chain joins TRBV20-1 to TRBJ1-5, with TRBD1 as a possible D gene (6 bases). Germline V gene data show CDR1 as DFQATT and CDR2 as SNEGSKA (reference sequence). The CDR3 has 13 residues. Between the trimmed V and J ends, which lost 7 bases and 6 bases, there was a span of 16 bases. CDR3 amino acids: CSDRTVPGQPQHF. The DNA of the CDR3 is TGCAGTGATAGGACAGTCCCCGGTCAGCCCCAGCATTTT.

The CDR3 region has the DNA TGTGCCAGAATACAGGGGAGAGGCTATGGCTACACCTTC. This sequence encodes CARIQGRGYGYTF. V and J are TRBV2 and TRBJ1-2; 7 bases are shared with TRBD1. Germline V lookup: CDR1 SNHLY, CDR2 FYNNEI. The J segment lost 4 bases and the V segment lost 9 bases, leaving 8 bases of the junction unmatched. The CDR3 extends over 13 amino acids.

This clonotype was observed many times. This chain joins TRBV11-2 and TRBJ2-3, with D unresolved. V was clipped by 2 bases and J by 7 bases, with 13 bases between them. This CDR3 has 14 amino acids. Germline CDR1 SGHAT, CDR2 FQNNGV. CDR3 coding DNA: TGTGCCAGCAGCTTACCCGGCAGCTACCATACGCAGTATTTT. Translation: CASSLPGSYHTQYF.

Worth noting for this clonotype: This may be a read error: a much more frequent sequence differs by one nucleotide. V is TRBV14 and J is TRBJ2-1, with 9 bases aligning to TRBD1. This CDR3 is built from 16 residues. The V gene's germline CDR1 is SGHDN and CDR2 FVKESK. After removal of 3 bases from V and 6 bases from J, the junction contained 9 bases not matched to a gene. This chain's CDR3 is CASSHSGMTGGNEQFF. CDR3 in DNA: TGTGCCAGCAGCCATTCCGGAATGACAGGGGGCAATGAGCAGTTCTTC.

This clonotype was recorded a few times. V usage is TRBV4-1 and J usage is TRBJ2-5, with 8 nucleotides matching TRBD2. The CDR3 sequence is 17 residues long. In germline, CDR1 is MGHRA, CDR2 YSYEKL. Unmatched junction bases numbered 11, after V lost 3 bases and J lost 2 bases. CDR3 in DNA: TGCGCCAGCAGCCAGAGAGTAGCGGGATTGAGACAAGAGACCCAGTACTTC. Translation: CASSQRVAGLRQETQYF.

This chain uses TRBV11-1 with TRBJ2-1, with TRBD2 matching 7 bases. The length of the CDR3 is 18 residues. J was trimmed by 7 bases and V by 5 bases; bases with no gene match: 20. The V gene's germline CDR1 is SGHAT and CDR2 FQDESV (reference sequence). The CDR3 here is CASSPESRTSGSDNEQFF. The DNA for the CDR3 is TGTGCCAGCAGCCCAGAATCGAGGACTAGTGGGAGTGATAATGAGCAGTTCTTC.

The chain recombines TRBV11-2 with TRBJ2-2; the D gene is possibly TRBD1 (6 bases). There are 15 residues in the CDR3. The germline V and J ends were trimmed by 1 base and 3 bases, with 9 bases remaining between them. Germline CDR1 is SGHAT and CDR2 is FQNNGV. This CDR3 is CASSLGAGDTGELFF. CDR3 nucleotide sequence: TGTGCCAGCAGCTTAGGAGCAGGGGACACCGGGGAGCTGTTTTTT.

The J gene is TRBJ2-3, the V gene TRBV7-8; 14 nucleotides agree with TRBD2. Germline values: CDR1 SGHVS, CDR2 FQNEAQ. J gave up 0 bases and V 5 bases, and 10 bases lay outside the gene matches. This CDR3 comprises 19 residues. CDR3 coding DNA: TGTGCCAGCAGCCCTCGGGAGACTAGCGGGAGGGCTAGCACAGATACGCAGTATTTT. Translated, it gives CASSPRETSGRASTDTQYF. Full variable domain (remainder filled in from reference TRBV7-8 and TRBJ2-3): GAGVSQSPRYKVAKRGQDVALRCDPISGHVSLFWYQQALGQGPEFLTYFQNEAQLDKSGLPSDRFFAERPEGSVSTLKIQRTQQEDSAVYLCASSPRETSGRASTDTQYFGPGTRLTVL.

This clonotype appeared a few times. The chain carries TRBV6-1 and TRBJ2-1; D is undetermined. The CDR3 spans 16 residues. Per the germline V gene, CDR1 is MNHNS and CDR2 is SASEGT. V was clipped by 1 base and J by 0 bases, with 10 bases between them. The CDR3 reads CASSEELGHSYNEQFF. The CDR3 DNA sequence: TGTGCCAGCAGTGAAGAGTTGGGTCACTCCTACAATGAGCAGTTCTTC.

V gene TRBV10-3 combines with J gene TRBJ1-1; D uncertain. Per germline, CDR1 ENHRY and CDR2 SYGVKD. The CDR3 contains 14 residues. V gave up 11 bases and J gave up 4 bases, with 20 bases separating them. CDR3 sequence reads: CALSEWSGGTEAFF. The CDR3 bases are TGTGCCTTAAGTGAGTGGTCCGGTGGCACTGAAGCTTTCTTT.

This clonotype occurred a few times. Given a much more abundant clone one base away, this may be a read error. Because it lacks the conserved phenylalanine or tryptophan at the end, this CDR3 is likely a read error. The chain joins TRBV29-1 to TRBJ1-2, with D uncertain. The CDR3 sequence is 11 residues long. V lost 4 bases, J lost 4 bases, and 7 bases lay in between. Germline V gene sequence: CDR1 SQVTM, CDR2 ANQGSEA. This CDR3 is CSVGDIYGYTL. The CDR3 region has the DNA TGCAGCGTTGGAGACATCTATGGCTACACCCTC.

Details on this clonotype: One end of the junction varies from germline; a read error may be responsible. The chain combines TRBV28 with TRBJ2-3; TRBD1 might be the D (6 bases). CDR1 and CDR2 (germline): MDHEN, SYDVKM. The CDR3 spans 13 residues. This chain's CDR3 is CASSGDNTDMQYF. CDR3 coding DNA: TGTGCCAGCAGTGGGGACAACACAGATATGCAGTATTTT.

To note about this clonotype: The CDR3 carries no conserved terminal phenylalanine or tryptophan, so it likely arises from a read error. The chain employs TRBV6-5 and TRBJ2-1, with D perhaps matching TRBD1 (5 bases). The ends were cut back, 2 bases at V and 4 bases at J, with 24 bases in the middle. Germline V gives CDR1 MNHEY, CDR2 SVGAGI. This CDR3 has 19 amino acids. CDR3 amino acids: CASSYGAVTKLSSYNEQFL. The CDR3 coding sequence is TGTGCCAGCAGTTACGGGGCAGTCACTAAGTTGAGCTCTTACAATGAGCAGTTCCTC.

This clonotype turned up a few times. This chain uses TRBV29-1 with TRBJ2-7; 9 nucleotides align to TRBD2. Germline V lookup: CDR1 SQVTM, CDR2 ANQGSEA. J lost 7 bases, V lost 4 bases, and 8 bases had no gene match. CDR3 length: 13 amino acids. CDR3 in DNA: TGCAGCGTTGTCCTAGCGGGGATGCAAGAGCAGTACGTC. It is translated as CSVVLAGMQEQYV.

With respect to this clonotype: The CDR3 end shows no conserved phenylalanine or tryptophan, and so a read error is likely. The DNA is omitted, as the CDR3 cannot be located on it reliably, and the CDR3 follows TCRdb's listing. This chain joins TRBV20-1 and TRBJ2-7. The germline V gene encodes CDR1 DFQATT and CDR2 SNEGSKA (reference sequence). A total of 13 residues make up the CDR3, ends included. CDR3 sequence reads: CSAIAGNSYEKYL.

This clonotype occurred a few times. The chain recombines TRBV6-1 with TRBJ2-2; 7 bases are a match to TRBD1. Unmatched junction bases numbered 4, after V lost 6 bases and J lost 3 bases. The CDR3 is 14 amino acids. Germline CDR1 MNHNS, CDR2 SASEGT. Here the CDR3 reads CASRDRWDTGELFF. Here the CDR3 DNA reads TGTGCCAGCAGGGACAGGTGGGACACCGGGGAGCTGTTTTTT.

This chain links TRBV29-1 with TRBJ2-7; 8 bases map to TRBD1. Germline trimming cut 3 bases from V and 5 bases from J; bases unmatched to any gene: 6. The germline V gene encodes CDR1 SQVTM and CDR2 ANQGSEA. The CDR3 is made up of 13 amino acids. The CDR3 here is CSVDGQGTHEQYF. CDR3 in DNA: TGCAGCGTTGATGGACAGGGTACCCACGAGCAGTACTTC.

As for this clonotype: Germline and junction disagree at one end, which may indicate a read error. The rearrangement uses TRBV29-1 and TRBJ2-3; unclear D gene. The CDR3 extends over 15 amino acids. The germline gives CDR1 SQVTM, CDR2 ANQGSEA. In nucleotides, the CDR3 is TGCATCGTTGAAGGTTTAGGTGGGGGCACAGATACGCAGTATTTT. It encodes CIVEGLGGGTDTQYF.

This clonotype has a single count. This may arise from a read error, as a much more abundant clone is one base away. The chain combines TRBV6-1 with TRBJ2-1; D is possibly TRBD1 (5 bases). The CDR3 is 15 residues long. The germline V gene has CDR1 MNHNS and CDR2 SASEGT. The CDR3 loop reads CVSSEYAGSNNEQFF. DNA for the CDR3: TGTGTCAGCAGTGAATACGCAGGGTCGAACAATGAGCAGTTCTTC.

The chain has TRBV30 and TRBJ1-2; tentatively, D is TRBD1 (6 bases). Deletions cut 3 bases from V and 4 bases from J, with 18 bases between. Germline V CDR1 and CDR2: GTSNPN, SVGIG (reference sequence). The CDR3 is 15 amino acids. As DNA, the CDR3 is TGTGCCTGGAGACCAACAGGGCGCGTCTTCTATGGCTACACCTTC. It specifies CAWRPTGRVFYGYTF. Complete variable domain (other parts from reference TRBV30 and TRBJ1-2): SQTIHQWPATLVQPVGSPLSLECTVEGTSNPNLYWYRQAAGRGLQLLFYSVGIGQISSEVPQNLSASRPQDRQFILSSKKLLLSDSGFYLCAWRPTGRVFYGYTFGSGTRLTVV.

Details on this clonotype: At one end, the junction sequence differs from germline, possibly due to a read error. DNA for the CDR3: TGCGCCGGCAGGGACCAGAAAAATGAGCAGTTCTTC. Translating gives CAGRDQKNEQFF. V usage is TRBV5-1 and J usage is TRBJ2-1; D may match TRBD1 or TRBD2 (5 bases each). CDR1 is SGHRS, CDR2 YFSETQ, per germline. The CDR3 extends over 12 amino acids.

This clonotype was seen ten or more times. The genes are TRBV29-1 and TRBJ2-2; 9 bases fit TRBD2. V lost 4 bases, J lost 2 bases, and 5 bases stayed unmatched. This CDR3 region has 15 residues. Germline-derived CDR1 and CDR2 are SQVTM and ANQGSEA. CDR3 in amino acids: CSVGIAGVNTGELFF. CDR3 nucleotides: TGCAGCGTTGGAATAGCGGGAGTAAACACCGGGGAGCTGTTTTTT.